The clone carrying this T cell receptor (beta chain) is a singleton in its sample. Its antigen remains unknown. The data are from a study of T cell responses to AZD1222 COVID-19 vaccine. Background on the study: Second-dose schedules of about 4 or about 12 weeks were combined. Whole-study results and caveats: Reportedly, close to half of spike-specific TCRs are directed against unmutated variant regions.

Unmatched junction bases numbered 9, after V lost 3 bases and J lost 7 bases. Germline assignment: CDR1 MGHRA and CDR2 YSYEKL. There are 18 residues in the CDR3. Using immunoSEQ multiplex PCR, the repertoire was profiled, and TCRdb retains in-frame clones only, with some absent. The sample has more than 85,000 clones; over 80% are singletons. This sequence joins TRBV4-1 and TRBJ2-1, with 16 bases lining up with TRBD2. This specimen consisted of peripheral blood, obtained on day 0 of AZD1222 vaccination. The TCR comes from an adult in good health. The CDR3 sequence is CASSHKGTSGGAGNEQFF. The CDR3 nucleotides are TGCGCCAGCAGCCACAAAGGGACTAGCGGGGGGGCGGGTAATGAGCAGTTCTTC.